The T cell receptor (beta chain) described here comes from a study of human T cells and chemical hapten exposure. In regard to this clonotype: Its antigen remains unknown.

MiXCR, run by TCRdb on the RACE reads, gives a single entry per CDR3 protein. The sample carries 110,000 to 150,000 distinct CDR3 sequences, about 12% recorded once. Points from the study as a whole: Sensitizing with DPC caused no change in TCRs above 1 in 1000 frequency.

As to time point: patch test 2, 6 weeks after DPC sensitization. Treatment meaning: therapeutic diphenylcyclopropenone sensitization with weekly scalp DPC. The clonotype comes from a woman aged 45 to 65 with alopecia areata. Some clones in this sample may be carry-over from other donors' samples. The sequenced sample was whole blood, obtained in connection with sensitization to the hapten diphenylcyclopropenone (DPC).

CDR3 bases: TGTGCCAGCACCCGTATCCCCGGTTCACCCCTCCACTTT. It translates to CASTRIPGSPLHF. This chain links TRBV12-3 or TRBV12-4 with TRBJ1-6; no reliable D call. The CDR3 covers 13 residues. Trimming left V 7 bases short and J 9 bases short, with 13 bases between.